This entry is about one T cell receptor beta chain. Trimming took 1 base from V and 4 from J; bases not matched to a gene: 4. The CDR3 is 15 amino acids. Per the germline V gene, CDR1 is SGHVS and CDR2 is FQNEAQ. The source of the sample is a study of cytomegalovirus exposure and HLA in healthy donors. The PCR contained 60 Vbeta and 13 Jbeta primers. TCRdb keeps only in-frame clones here, not all; method: immunoSEQ multiplex PCR. The table records some 150,000 clones, roughly 82% of them present only once. The TCR comes from a man aged 18 to 35 in good health and CMV-seropositive. This chain links TRBV7-8 with TRBJ2-5; TRBD2 aligns across 9 bases. The sample taken for sequencing was PBMCs. The DNA of the CDR3 is TGTGCCAGCAGCTTAGTACTAGCGGGTTCAGAGACCCAGTACTTC. Translating gives CASSLVLAGSETQYF.